This T cell receptor (beta chain) was recovered during a study of blood T cell repertoires in COVID-19. The overall study: Acute and convalescent COVID-19 samples came from the United States, Italy and Spain. In each case, the material was cDNA or gDNA derived from T cells, B-cell-depleted T cells, or PBMCs.

CDR3 length: 20 amino acids. The germline gives CDR1 SGHNT, CDR2 YYREEE (reference sequence). The V gene end was trimmed by 4 bases and the J gene end by 6 bases; junction bases not matched to a gene: 22. Sequenced by immunoSEQ multiplex PCR; TCRdb stores in-frame clones only, minus some. The data hold 90,000 to 130,000 clones, with approximately 90% observed a single time. The rearrangement joins TRBV5-4 to TRBJ2-1, with 10 bases identical to TRBD2. Sequenced input: peripheral blood. This clonotype originated in a human donor in a cohort sampled during active COVID-19. This chain's CDR3 is CASSPGGGASGSLFSNEQFF. In DNA form, the CDR3 reads TGTGCCAGCAGCCCGGGGGGAGGGGCTAGCGGGAGTTTATTTAGCAATGAGCAGTTCTTC.